The clone carrying this T cell receptor (beta chain) occurred many times. This entry is derived from a study of regulatory T cells in long-lasting Graves disease. The time point is: newly diagnosed GD, antithyroid drugs for less than 3 months. Making the TCR library involved RNA that had been extracted from PBMCs. To make TCR beta libraries, researchers used iRepertoire HTBI primers and Arm-PCR of CDR3 regions. TCRdb re-called the multiplex PCR reads with MiXCR, one entry per CDR3 protein. This table has about 460,000 distinct CDR3 sequences, roughly 15% appearing once. The same specimen was also included in a second study, on T cells in Graves' hyperthyroidism and ophthalmopathy. This second study says: Hyperthyroidism of Graves' type that showed no ophthalmopathy progression within 18 months was stable. Each patient was aged 18 to 65 and had newly diagnosed hyperthyroidism of under 2 months' duration. The diagnostic basis comprised clinical symptoms, serum thyroxine and TRAb, thyroid ultrasound and orbital computed tomography.

Sample: peripheral blood mononuclear cells (PBMCs), taken at new diagnosis, from a patient treated with antithyroid drugs. This sequence originates from a woman aged 45-60 years with Graves disease.

CDR3 sequence (DNA): TGTGCCAGCAGCTTATCGTACAGTTCACCGCTGAACACTGAAGCTTTCTTT. As protein: CASSLSYSSPLNTEAFF. The chain is built from TRBV7-8 and TRBJ1-1; D is unresolved. V was shortened by 2 bases and J by 0 bases, with 16 bases between the two germline ends. Germline CDR1 SGHVS, CDR2 FQNEAQ. There are 17 residues in the CDR3.